The 2 T cell receptor beta chains below come from one sample, sequenced in a study of type 1 regulatory T cells. Antigen specificity for these receptors is unknown. TCRdb re-derived calls from the reads in MiXCR, one entry per CDR3 protein. Among just over 3,000 distinct CDR3 sequences listed, around 8% were seen once. Sequencing was performed on cultured T cells, either the whole culture or a sorted T cell fraction (not recorded which). Every receptor here comes from a human donor in good health.

This clonotype is medium-sized within its sample. The gene calls are TRBV7-3 and TRBJ2-2; D may be TRBD2 (5 bases). There are 17 residues in the CDR3. V was trimmed by 1 base and J by 4 bases, leaving 16 bases between them. Germline V CDR1 and CDR2: SGHTA, FQGTGA. The CDR3 loop reads CASSLISWGDLTGELFF. In DNA form, the CDR3 reads TGTGCCAGCAGCTTAATCTCCTGGGGAGACCTCACCGGGGAGCTGTTTTTT.

This clonotype is large within its sample. The chain is built from TRBV7-6 and TRBJ2-3, with 11 positions matching TRBD2. Per the germline V gene, CDR1 is SGHVS and CDR2 is FNYEAQ. With 1 base clipped from V and 4 bases from J, the junction kept 13 bases outside the gene matches. This CDR3 has 19 residues. CDR3 bases: TGTGCCAGCAGCTTAGGGCCGGGACTAGCGGCCGGCGGCGCAGATACGCAGTATTTT. Protein sequence: CASSLGPGLAAGGADTQYF.